This is a list of T cell receptor beta chains from one sample in a study of T-cell memory formation after mild COVID-19. Each CDR3 protein is one row after TCRdb ran MiXCR on the 5' RACE reads. Of nearly 110,000 distinct CDR3 sequences listed, about an eighth were seen once; the top ten hold more than 25%. The sample comprised PBMCs or a T cell subset sorted from them (not recorded which). These TCRs come from an adult woman who had mild COVID-19 (a few samples of this study predate the infection). Cell type and time point are not known. CDR3s leave out the opening cysteine and the closing phenylalanine or tryptophan. Each record gives: V gene, J gene, CDR3 protein.

V: TRBV6-4; J: TRBJ1-6; CDR3: ASSADPRTGLSPLH
V: TRBV29-1; J: TRBJ2-6; CDR3: SVAPGRGSGANVLT
V: TRBV10-3; J: TRBJ2-1; CDR3: AISESTSGLEQF
V: TRBV7-9; J: TRBJ2-1; CDR3: ASRRGTSDYNEQF
V: TRBV4-3; J: TRBJ2-1; CDR3: ASSQDSAGDSYNEQF
V: TRBV7-9; J: TRBJ2-1; CDR3: ASSLLLSEQF
V: TRBV12-3/TRBV12-4; J: TRBJ1-5; CDR3: ASSFKRQPQH
V: TRBV28; J: TRBJ2-2; CDR3: ASSSPPLWREGQNGGELF
V: TRBV20-1; J: TRBJ2-3; CDR3: SARDTSGRMGSTDTQY
V: TRBV30; J: TRBJ2-2; CDR3: AWMEPNTGELF
V: TRBV9; J: TRBJ2-1; CDR3: ASSLPRGGGPTNEQF
V: TRBV6-5; J: TRBJ1-1; CDR3: ASRRGGFEAF
V: TRBV5-1; J: TRBJ2-1; CDR3: ASSLKAGGPTEQF
V: TRBV7-6; J: TRBJ2-5; CDR3: ASSLFGGSETQY
V: TRBV14; J: TRBJ2-7; CDR3: ASSQDFEPSGYYEQY
V: TRBV12-3/TRBV12-4; J: TRBJ2-7; CDR3: ASSLEGWYEQY
V: TRBV12-3/TRBV12-4; J: TRBJ2-1; CDR3: ASGGTYNEQF
V: TRBV7-8; J: TRBJ2-5; CDR3: ASRIGPFSGETQY
V: TRBV7-9; J: TRBJ2-2; CDR3: ASSLAYLQGTNTGELF
V: TRBV20-1; J: TRBJ2-7; CDR3: SAEAGGAGQY
V: TRBV4-2; J: TRBJ1-1; CDR3: ASSQQGAGAMNTEAF
V: TRBV29-1; J: TRBJ2-3; CDR3: SVVQEGITDTQY
V: TRBV4-1; J: TRBJ2-4; CDR3: ASSQGERTGSPY
V: TRBV21-1; J: TRBJ1-1; CDR3: ASSKFMGGSLNTEAF
V: TRBV10-3; J: TRBJ2-3; CDR3: AINAGFTDTQY